Listed below are T cell receptor beta chains from one sample, sequenced in a study of cytomegalovirus exposure and HLA in healthy donors. Assay used: immunoSEQ multiplex PCR; TCRdb lists only in-frame clones, some missing. The sample lists about 160,000 clones, around 88% seen once, with 0.75% to 0.95% in the top ten. The sequenced sample was PBMCs. The receptor set was obtained from a woman in her 30s in good health and CMV-seronegative. The CDR3 runs from the conserved cysteine through the conserved F or W. A D gene is named only where the DNA matches it firmly. Some rows mark clone size as missing; the rest say once, few, many or name a class of expanded clone.

>TRBJ1-6|TRBV28|-|-
CASTSGGSPLHF
TGTGCCAGCACCTCGGGGGGTTCACCCCTCCACTTT
>TRBJ1-5|TRBV19|-|-
CASSMDNYSNQPQHF
TGTGCCAGTAGTATGGACAACTATAGCAATCAGCCCCAGCATTTT
>TRBJ2-1|TRBV23-1|-|-
CASSQSQRFPNEQFF
TGCGCCAGCAGTCAATCGCAACGGTTCCCCAATGAGCAGTTCTTC
>TRBJ1-1|TRBV5-1|-|-
CASSLDGQPNTEAFF
TGCGCCAGCAGCTTGGACGGACAGCCGAACACTGAAGCTTTCTTT
>TRBJ2-4|TRBV5-4|-|-
CASSLGTLPVAKNIQYF
TGTGCCAGCAGCTTGGGTACTTTGCCCGTAGCCAAAAACATTCAGTACTTC
>TRBJ2-7|TRBV27|-|-
CASSTGTDSYEQYF
TGTGCCAGCAGTACCGGGACTGACTCCTACGAGCAGTACTTC
>TRBJ2-1|TRBV28|-|-
CASSQTYNEQFF
TGTGCCAGCAGTCAGACCTACAATGAGCAGTTCTTC
>TRBJ2-2|TRBV5-1|-|TRBD2
CASSPLAVANTGELFF
TGCGCCAGCAGCCCACTAGCGGTTGCGAACACCGGGGAGCTGTTTTTT
>TRBJ2-6|TRBV7-2|-|TRBD1
CASSWGGTGQGGANVLTF
TGTGCCAGCAGCTGGGGTGGGACAGGCCAGGGGGGGGCCAACGTCCTGACTTTC
>TRBJ1-2|TRBV18|-|-
CASSPQDSGYGYTF
TGTGCCAGCTCACCACAAGATTCCGGTTATGGCTACACCTTC
>TRBJ2-7|TRBV10-1|-|-
CASSPGGDIYEQYF
TGCGCCAGCAGTCCAGGTGGGGACATTTACGAGCAGTACTTC
>TRBJ1-1|TRBV28|-|TRBD1
CASHTLGAGGMNTEAFF
TGTGCCAGCCACACTCTCGGGGCAGGGGGGATGAACACTGAAGCTTTCTTT
>TRBJ1-2|TRBV6-1|few|-
CASSEGGNNYGYTF
TGTGCCAGCAGTGAGGGAGGGAACAACTATGGCTACACCTTC
>TRBJ1-2|TRBV28|once|TRBD1
CASSTPGTGLYGYTF
TGTGCCAGCAGTACACCCGGGACAGGGCTATATGGCTACACCTTC
>TRBJ1-1|TRBV27|-|-
CASADFGFTEAFF
TGTGCCAGCGCTGACTTCGGGTTCACTGAAGCTTTCTTT
>TRBJ1-1|TRBV4-3|few|TRBD1
CASSQEGQGAAEAFF
TGCGCCAGCAGCCAAGAAGGACAGGGGGCGGCTGAAGCTTTCTTT
>TRBJ2-1|TRBV27|-|-
CASRERSRLGSSYNEQFF
TGTGCCAGCAGAGAAAGATCCCGACTAGGGAGCTCCTACAATGAGCAGTTCTTC
>TRBJ2-5|TRBV10-3|-|-
CAISEQPETQYF
TGTGCCATCAGTGAACAGCCAGAGACCCAGTACTTC
>TRBJ2-2|TRBV27|-|-
CASRKREAANTGELFF
TGTGCCAGCAGGAAACGCGAGGCAGCGAACACCGGGGAGCTGTTTTTT
>TRBJ1-5|TRBV14|-|-
CASSQDLDQPQHF
TGTGCCAGCAGCCAAGACCTTGATCAGCCCCAGCATTTT
>TRBJ2-1|TRBV7-9|-|TRBD2
CASSLVRLAGGREQFF
TGTGCCAGCAGCTTAGTTCGGCTAGCGGGAGGCCGTGAGCAGTTCTTC
>TRBJ1-2|TRBV28|-|TRBD1
CASSFRNNRGPYGYTF
TGTGCCAGCAGTTTCCGGAACAACAGGGGGCCCTATGGCTACACCTTC
>TRBJ2-1|TRBV4-3|-|-
CASSQLQQAEQFF
TGCGCCAGCAGCCAACTTCAACAGGCGGAGCAGTTCTTC
>TRBJ2-7|TRBV11-3|-|TRBD1
CASSPGRGDRAYEQYF
TGTGCCAGCAGCCCGGGCCGAGGGGACAGGGCCTACGAGCAGTACTTC
>TRBJ1-1|TRBV7-9|-|TRBD1
CASSSPQGVDTEAFF
TGTGCCAGCAGCTCCCCCCAGGGGGTTGACACTGAAGCTTTCTTT
>TRBJ1-2|TRBV7-9|-|TRBD1
CASSLDSGTGGPGYTF
TGTGCCAGCAGCTTAGATTCCGGGACAGGCGGACCGGGCTACACCTTC
>TRBJ1-4|TRBV5-1|-|-
CASSLRGADEKLFF
TGCGCCAGCAGCTTGCGGGGGGCGGATGAAAAACTGTTTTTT
>TRBJ2-2|TRBV27|-|TRBD2
CASGPSDSGRANGELFF
TGTGCCAGCGGTCCTAGTGATAGCGGGAGGGCGAACGGGGAGCTGTTTTTT
>TRBJ1-1|TRBV19|-|-
CASSGHPALNTEAFF
TGTGCCAGCTCGGGACACCCGGCTTTGAACACTGAAGCTTTCTTT
>TRBJ2-7|TRBV2|-|TRBD2
CASSAMFVGGNEQYF
TGTGCCAGCAGTGCAATGTTCGTCGGGGGGAACGAGCAGTACTTC
>TRBJ1-2|TRBV6-5|few|TRBD1
CASSYQGTGQWGYTF
TGTGCCAGCAGTTACCAAGGGACAGGGCAGTGGGGCTACACCTTC
>TRBJ1-3|TRBV30|-|TRBD1
CAWIQGDVVRNTIYF
TGTGCCTGGATACAGGGGGACGTGGTCAGAAACACCATATATTTT
>TRBJ1-5|TRBV6-4|few|-
CASSEQDGQPQHF
TGTGCCAGCAGTGAACAGGACGGTCAGCCCCAGCATTTT
>TRBJ2-2|TRBV6-4|-|TRBD2
CASSHGGIGELFF
TGTGCCAGCAGCCACGGGGGGATCGGGGAGCTGTTTTTT
>TRBJ1-1|TRBV18|-|-
CASSWGGGNTEAFF
TGTGCCAGCTCATGGGGGGGCGGTAACACTGAAGCTTTCTTT
>TRBJ2-7|TRBV29-1|-|TRBD1
CSVVRTGGYEQYF
TGCAGCGTTGTGAGGACAGGGGGTTACGAGCAGTACTTC
>TRBJ2-7|TRBV5-1|once|-
CASSLGPRGYEQYF
TGCGCCAGCAGCTTGGGCCCCCGGGGCTACGAGCAGTACTTC
>TRBJ1-2|TRBV7-2|-|-
CASSGSPLQGYGYTF
TGTGCCAGCAGCGGTTCCCCTCTACAGGGCTATGGCTACACCTTC
>TRBJ1-3|TRBV4-3|-|-
CASSQGRFSGNTIYF
TGCGCCAGCAGCCAAGGGAGGTTCTCTGGAAACACCATATATTTT
>TRBJ2-3|TRBV4-1|-|TRBD1
CASSQWDRDTQYF
TGCGCCAGCAGCCAGTGGGACAGAGATACGCAGTATTTT
>TRBJ1-2|TRBV27|-|-
CASSLVRNSGGYTF
TGTGCCAGCAGTTTGGTGCGTAACTCGGGTGGCTACACCTTC
>TRBJ1-4|TRBV7-2|-|-
CASSFGGAGEKLFF
TGTGCCAGCAGCTTTGGGGGGGCGGGTGAAAAACTGTTTTTT
>TRBJ1-5|TRBV4-1|few|-
CASSQWEESNQPQHF
TGCGCCAGCAGCCAGTGGGAGGAGAGCAATCAGCCCCAGCATTTT
>TRBJ2-1|TRBV27|-|TRBD2
CASTPLGGNNEQFF
TGTGCCAGCACTCCCTTGGGAGGGAACAATGAGCAGTTCTTC
>TRBJ1-1|TRBV19|once|TRBD1
CASSRDRGRAEAFF
TGTGCCAGTAGTCGAGACAGGGGGAGGGCTGAAGCTTTCTTT
>TRBJ1-1|TRBV10-2|few|TRBD1
CASSDRGMNTEAFF
TGCGCCAGCAGTGACAGGGGGATGAACACTGAAGCTTTCTTT
>TRBJ1-2|TRBV5-1|-|-
CASSLEPGVSGGYTF
TGCGCCAGCAGCTTGGAGCCAGGGGTGTCAGGTGGCTACACCTTC
>TRBJ2-7|TRBV28|-|TRBD1
CASSFNRGAYEQYF
TGTGCCAGCAGTTTCAACAGGGGCGCCTACGAGCAGTACTTC
>TRBJ1-2|TRBV18|-|-
CASSAPFGGEGYTF
TGTGCCAGCTCAGCACCGTTTGGGGGCGAAGGCTACACCTTC
>TRBJ2-1|TRBV29-1|-|-
CSVVVGQKQFF
TGCAGCGTTGTGGTTGGGCAGAAGCAGTTCTTC
>TRBJ2-2|TRBV28|-|TRBD2
CAGTSGAEGSGELFF
TGTGCCGGGACTAGCGGGGCGGAGGGTTCCGGGGAGCTGTTTTTT